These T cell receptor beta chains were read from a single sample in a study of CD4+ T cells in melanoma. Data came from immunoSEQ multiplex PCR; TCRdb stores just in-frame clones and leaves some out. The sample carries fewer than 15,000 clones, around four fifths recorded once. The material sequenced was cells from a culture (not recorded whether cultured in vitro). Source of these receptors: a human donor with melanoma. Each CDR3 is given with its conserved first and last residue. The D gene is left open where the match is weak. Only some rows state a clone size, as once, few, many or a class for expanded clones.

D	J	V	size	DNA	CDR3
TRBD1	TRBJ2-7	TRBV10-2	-	TGCGCCAGCAGTCGGGACAGAGCCTACGAGCAGTACTTC	CASSRDRAYEQYF
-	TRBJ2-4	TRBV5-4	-	TGTGCCAGCAGCTCCGGGGGAGCCAAAAACATTCAGTACTTC	CASSSGGAKNIQYF
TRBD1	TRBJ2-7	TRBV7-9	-	TGTGCCAGCAGCGAAACAGGGGACGAGCAGTACTTC	CASSETGDEQYF
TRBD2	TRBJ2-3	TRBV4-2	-	TGTGCCAGCAGCCAAGATCTTAGTGCGGGGGGGAAGTTCGCAGATACGCAGTATTTT	CASSQDLSAGGKFADTQYF
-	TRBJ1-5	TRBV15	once	TGTGCCACCAGCTCCAAGGGGGGGCAGCCCCAGCATTTT	CATSSKGGQPQHF
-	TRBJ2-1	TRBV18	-	TGTGCCAGCTCACAACTTCAGGGACAAGCCTACAATGAGCAGTTCTTC	CASSQLQGQAYNEQFF
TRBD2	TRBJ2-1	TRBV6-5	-	TGTGCCAGCAGTTGGGGGGGGTACAATGAGCAGTTCTTC	CASSWGGYNEQFF
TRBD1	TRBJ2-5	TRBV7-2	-	TGTGCCAGCAGCTTACGACCGGGACAGGGCTCCAGAGAGACCCAGTACTTC	CASSLRPGQGSRETQYF
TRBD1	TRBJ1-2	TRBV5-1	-	TGCGCCAGCAGCTTCGACGACAGGGGGGGCTACACCTTC	CASSFDDRGGYTF
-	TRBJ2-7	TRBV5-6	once	TGTGCCAGCAGCTTGGGGGGGCTCGATGGCAGCTCCTACGAGCAGTACTTC	CASSLGGLDGSSYEQYF
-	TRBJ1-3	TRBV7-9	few	TGTGCCAGCAGCTTAGTAGCGTCGAGCTCTGGAAACACCATATATTTT	CASSLVASSSGNTIYF
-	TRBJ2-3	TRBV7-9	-	TGTGCCAGCAGCTTTACTGCAGATACGCAGTATTTT	CASSFTADTQYF
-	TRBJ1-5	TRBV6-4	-	TGTGCCAGCACGCAGGCCAATCAGCCCCAGCATTTT	CASTQANQPQHF
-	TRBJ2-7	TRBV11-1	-	TGTGCCAGCGGCCAGGGACCTCGCTACGAGCAGTACTTC	CASGQGPRYEQYF
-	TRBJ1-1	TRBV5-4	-	TGTGCCAGCAGCACTCTTGGGGGTCAGGGGATGAACACTGAAGCTTTCTTT	CASSTLGGQGMNTEAFF
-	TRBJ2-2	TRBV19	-	TGTGCCAGTAGGGCCTCCACCAACACCGGGGAGCTGTTTTTT	CASRASTNTGELFF
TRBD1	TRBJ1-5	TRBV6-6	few	TGTGCCAGCACCGAGGACAGGGGATATCAGCCCCAGCATTTT	CASTEDRGYQPQHF
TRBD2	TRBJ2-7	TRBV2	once	TGTGCCAGCCTGGGACTAGCGGACACCTACGAGCAGTACTTC	CASLGLADTYEQYF
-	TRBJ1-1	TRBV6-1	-	TGTGCCAGCATAGGGGGACCGTTGAACACTGAAGCTTTCTTT	CASIGGPLNTEAFF
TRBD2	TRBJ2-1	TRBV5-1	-	TGCGCCAGCAGCCCGGGCCATAGCGGGGGGACCTACAATGAGCAGTTCTTC	CASSPGHSGGTYNEQFF
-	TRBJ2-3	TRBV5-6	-	TGTGCCAGCAGCTTAGTCTCCACAGATACGCAGTATTTT	CASSLVSTDTQYF
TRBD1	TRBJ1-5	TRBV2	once	TGTGCCAGCAGGGCAGGGGGGGGGTATAGCAATCAGCCCCAGCATTTT	CASRAGGGYSNQPQHF
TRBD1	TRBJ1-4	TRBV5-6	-	TGTGCCAGCAGTTCGACAGGGGAGGGTGAAAAACTGTTTTTT	CASSSTGEGEKLFF
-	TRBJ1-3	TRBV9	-	TGTGCCAGCAGCGCCGGCGACGGAGTGGGAGGAAACACCATATATTTT	CASSAGDGVGGNTIYF
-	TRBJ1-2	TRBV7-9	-	TGTGCCAGCACCACGAATGGGGGAATTAACTATGGCTACACCTTC	CASTTNGGINYGYTF
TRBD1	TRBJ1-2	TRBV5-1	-	TGCGCCAGCAGCTGGTACGGGACAGGGCTTAACTATGGCTACACCTTC	CASSWYGTGLNYGYTF
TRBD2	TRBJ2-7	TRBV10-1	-	TGCGCCAGCAGCGCGGGGGGGGCCGCCTACGAGCAGTACTTC	CASSAGGAAYEQYF
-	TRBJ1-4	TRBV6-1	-	TGTGCCAGCAGAGCGGAGATAGCAAATGAAAAACTGTTTTTT	CASRAEIANEKLFF
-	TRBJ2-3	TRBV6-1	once	TGTGCCAGCAGACCCCCGGCCACAGATACGCAGTATTTT	CASRPPATDTQYF
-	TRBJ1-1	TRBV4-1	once	TGCGCCAGCAGCAAGACCTCACCTCGTACGGGACTTGAAAAGGGCACTGAAGCTTTCTTT	CASSKTSPRTGLEKGTEAFF
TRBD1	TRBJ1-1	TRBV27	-	TGTGCCAGCAGTTTACGGGCACGGGACAGGGTAGTTATGTTCTTT	CASSLRARDRVVMFF
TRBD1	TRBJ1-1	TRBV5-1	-	TGCGCCAGCAGCTTGGCCGCGGACAGGGTGAACACTGAAGCTTTCTTT	CASSLAADRVNTEAFF
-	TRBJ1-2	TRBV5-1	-	TGCGCCAGCAGCCCCCAGACCCTAGAGAGCTACACCTTC	CASSPQTLESYTF
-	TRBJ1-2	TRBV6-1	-	TGTGCCAGCAGTGATTTCTCCGGGACAAGCTATGGCTACACCTTC	CASSDFSGTSYGYTF
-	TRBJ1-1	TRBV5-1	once	TGCGCCAGCAGCTTGGGTCAGGGGCGCCTCACTGAAGCTTTCTTT	CASSLGQGRLTEAFF
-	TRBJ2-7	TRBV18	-	TGTGCCAGCTCAGAGGTAGGGGGCTACGAGCAGTACTTC	CASSEVGGYEQYF
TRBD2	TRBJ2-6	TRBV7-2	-	TGTGCCAGCAGCTTAGCCCTCGGGGGCGGGGGGTTCTCTGGGGCCAACGTCCTGACTTTC	CASSLALGGGGFSGANVLTF
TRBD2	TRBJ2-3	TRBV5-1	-	TGCGCCAGCAGCTTAGGGAGACTAGCGGTCAACACAGATACGCAGTATTTT	CASSLGRLAVNTDTQYF
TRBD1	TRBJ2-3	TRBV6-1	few	TGTGCCAGCAGTGAACAGGGGGCAAACGGGGATACGCAGTATTTT	CASSEQGANGDTQYF
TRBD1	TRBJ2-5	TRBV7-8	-	TGTGCCAGCCACGCACCAAGGACAGGGGACCGAGAGACCCAGTACTTC	CASHAPRTGDRETQYF
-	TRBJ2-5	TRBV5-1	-	TGCGCCAGCAGCATGTCTGGTCCCCAGCTGTGGGAGACCCAGTACTTC	CASSMSGPQLWETQYF
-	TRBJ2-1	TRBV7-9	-	TGTGCCAGCAGCTTCTCCGGGACTGGCAATGAGCAGTTCTTC	CASSFSGTGNEQFF
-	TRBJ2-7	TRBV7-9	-	TGTGCCAGCAGCCAAACACAGGGTTGGAGCTCCTACGAGCAGTACTTC	CASSQTQGWSSYEQYF
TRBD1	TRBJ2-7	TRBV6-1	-	TGTGCCAGCAGTGAAGCGTACGGGACAGGGTTAATCGAGCAGTACTTC	CASSEAYGTGLIEQYF
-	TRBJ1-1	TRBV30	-	TGTGCCTGGAGTCTCCAAACTGGCACTGAAGCTTTCTTT	CAWSLQTGTEAFF
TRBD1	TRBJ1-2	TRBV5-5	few	TGTGCCAGCAGCAACAGGGGAGGCTATGGCTACACCTTC	CASSNRGGYGYTF
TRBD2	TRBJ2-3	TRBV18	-	TGTGCAGGGAGCGGGGCTGGCACAGATACGCAGTATTTT	CAGSGAGTDTQYF
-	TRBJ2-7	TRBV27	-	TGTGCCAGCAGTTTAGCCCTCAGGACTGAGCAGTACTTC	CASSLALRTEQYF
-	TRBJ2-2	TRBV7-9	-	TGTGCCAGCAGCTTTAAGCGCAGCGCAGCTCGGCTGGACACCGGGGAGCTGTTTTTT	CASSFKRSAARLDTGELFF
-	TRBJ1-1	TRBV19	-	TGTGCCAGTAGTATGGGGCAGGGGCGAATTTCTCTTAACACTGAAGCTTTCTTT	CASSMGQGRISLNTEAFF
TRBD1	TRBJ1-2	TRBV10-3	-	TGTGCCACTGAAAGCCGGGACAGGGGGCGAGATGGCTACACCTTC	CATESRDRGRDGYTF
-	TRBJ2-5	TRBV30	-	TGTGCCTGGACTGGGGGGTCCGGGACCCAGTACTTC	CAWTGGSGTQYF
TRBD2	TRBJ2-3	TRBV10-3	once	TGTGCCATCAGTGAGTCGACTAGCGGAAGGTGGGACACAGATACGCAGTATTTT	CAISESTSGRWDTDTQYF
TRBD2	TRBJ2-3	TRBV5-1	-	TGCGCCAGCAGCTGGGAAGCGGGGGATACGCAGTATTTT	CASSWEAGDTQYF
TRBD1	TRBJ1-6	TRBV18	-	TGTGCCAGCTCACCCGGACAGGGCTCCTATAATTCACCCCTCCACTTT	CASSPGQGSYNSPLHF